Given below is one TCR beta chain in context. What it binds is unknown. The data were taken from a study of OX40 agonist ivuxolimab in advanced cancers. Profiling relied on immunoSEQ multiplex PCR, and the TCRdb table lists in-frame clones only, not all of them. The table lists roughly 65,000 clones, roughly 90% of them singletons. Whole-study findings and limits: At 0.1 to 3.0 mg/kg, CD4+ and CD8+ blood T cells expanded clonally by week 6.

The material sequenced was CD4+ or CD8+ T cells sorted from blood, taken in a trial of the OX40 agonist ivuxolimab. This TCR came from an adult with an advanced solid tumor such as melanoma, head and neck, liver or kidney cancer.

The CDR3 bases are TGTGCCAGCAGCTTAGGGCCGATCACAGATACGCAGTATTTT. It translates to CASSLGPITDTQYF. The J gene is TRBJ2-3, the V gene TRBV5-6; no clear D gene. CDR3 length: 14 amino acids. CDR1 is SGHDT and CDR2 is YYEEEE in the germline V gene. V was shortened by 2 bases and J by 2 bases, with 9 bases between the two germline ends.